The 5 T cell receptor beta chains below were found in one sample sequenced in a study of cytomegalovirus exposure and HLA in healthy donors. The PCR contained 60 Vbeta and 13 Jbeta primers. Using immunoSEQ multiplex PCR, the repertoire was profiled, and TCRdb retains in-frame clones only, with some absent. There are 95,000 to 150,000 clones in the sample; roughly 80% occur only once, and 4% lies in the top ten. Sequenced: PBMCs. These receptors all come from a man aged 18 to 29 in good health and CMV-seropositive.

The chain is built from TRBV10-3 and TRBJ2-1; 8 bases line up with TRBD2. This CDR3 is 15 amino acids long. With V trimmed by 2 bases and J by 0 bases, 0 bases remained unmatched. Germline values: CDR1 ENHRY, CDR2 SYGVKD. The CDR3 spells CAISEGTSSYNEQFF. CDR3 nucleotides: TGTGCCATCAGTGAGGGGACTAGCTCCTACAATGAGCAGTTCTTC.

This clone was seen a handful of times. This CDR3 is CASSHAYGSLRYEQYF. CDR3 DNA sequence: TGCGCCAGCAGCCACGCATACGGTAGTTTACGCTACGAGCAGTACTTC. The chain joins TRBV4-1 to TRBJ2-7; D unclear. The CDR3 length is 16 residues. V gave up 3 bases and J gave up 3 bases, with 18 bases separating them. In germline, CDR1 is MGHRA, CDR2 YSYEKL.

The V call is TRBV6-1, the J call TRBJ2-7; 9 bases match TRBD2. V was clipped by 7 bases and J by 2 bases; unmatched bases: 6. The germline CDR1 and CDR2 sequences are MNHNS and SASEGT. This CDR3 contains 14 residues. CDR3 DNA: TGTGCCAGCACTCGAGCGGGGGGAACCTACGAGCAGTACTTC. It codes for CASTRAGGTYEQYF.

The chain uses TRBV7-2 and TRBJ2-3; D is ambiguous. CDR1 is SGHTA and CDR2 is FQGNSA in the germline V gene. The CDR3 totals 13 residues. Trimming took 2 bases from V and 3 from J, leaving 6 bases between them. The CDR3 loop reads CASSLSPTDTQYF. DNA of the CDR3: TGTGCCAGCAGCTTAAGCCCAACAGATACGCAGTATTTT.

The V gene is TRBV5-1, the J gene TRBJ2-7, with TRBD2 matching 9 bases. V trimming: 0 bases; J trimming: 5 bases; junction bases outside the gene matches: 6. Germline V gene sequence: CDR1 SGHRS, CDR2 YFSETQ. The CDR3 covers 15 residues. CDR3 in amino acids: CASSLVAGVENEQYF. The CDR3 DNA sequence: TGCGCCAGCAGCTTGGTAGCGGGAGTAGAGAACGAGCAGTACTTC.